This TCR beta chain was documented in a study of T cell responses to AZD1222 COVID-19 vaccine (dated by TCRdb to the early 2020s). For the study in its entirety: AZD1222 recipients given second doses at about 4 weeks or at about 12 weeks were pooled, since spike-specific TCR depth and breadth were not found to differ between the two schedules. A total of just over 230 trial participants underwent TCR sequencing, of whom approximately 200 had received two doses of AZD1222 and 26 had received two doses of the MenACWY control vaccine. Trial participants were enrolled by age into subgroups of 18-55, 56-69 and 70-plus years, and roughly 160, 29 and 62 TCR-sequenced participants, respectively, were included in these subgroups. On the study overall, not on this receptor specifically: A significant rise in spike-specific TCR breadth and depth was observed after two AZD1222 doses relative to day 0 and relative to MenACWY recipients. The 56-69-year group was small, and its depth increase did not reach significance, likely because of low power. Only 5 to 7 AZD1222 recipients were SARS-CoV-2 seropositive at baseline, limiting conclusions about previously exposed vaccinees. The vaccine-associated CD4 TCRs covered the entire spike protein, and the dominant responses fell in regions 160-218 and 743-854. Reportedly, almost half of the unique spike-specific TCRs recognized epitopes lying outside the regions that are mutated in the B.1.351 and B.1.1.7 variants. Because no samples from the day 14 peak response were available, repertoires could be characterized only after the peak T cell response. Most participants were white British and females outnumbered males, and the authors suggested that clonal diversity may have been underestimated.

The time point label of this sample denotes: baseline before first vaccination. The vaccinee samples were drawn from two UK trials, COV001 and COV002, one of which was a single-blind randomized controlled phase 2/3 trial testing AZD1222 (ChAdOx1 nCoV-19) in healthy adults. Trial participant PBMC samples were collected at day 0 and day 28 after the second dose for TCRbeta chain sequencing. Trimming removed 5 bases from V and 6 bases from J; the gene matches leave 2 bases unexplained. Measured from the cysteine to the phenylalanine, the CDR3 is 13 residues long. Only the CDR3 portion is preserved as DNA: 39 bases, with reading frame beginning at the first base. As encoded in the germline V gene, CDR1 is MNHEY while CDR2 is SVGAGI. Note on this clone: Its target antigen remains unknown. Base qualities are missing; no much larger clone stands one base away.

The CDR3 regions of human TCRbeta chains were analyzed by immunosequencing. The authors' pipeline ran thus. Repertoire TCRs were checked for matches against a reference library of SARS-CoV-2-specific TCRs that had been generated using the MIRA antigen-specificity platform. Breadth was defined as the fraction of unique TCRs that were SARS-CoV-2-associated. Depth was defined as the fraction of total T cells that were SARS-CoV-2-associated. Each spike-specific TCR was assigned to its reactive spike region and to a CD4 or CD8 class using the MIRA data. Log10-transformed breadth and depth values were compared by one-way ANOVA with Sidak's multiple comparisons tests. TCRdb carries this immuneACCESS record with in-frame sequences only. Its versions omit some clonotypes, under half of them owing to an unresolved V gene in the studies checked, with the rest unexplained. V, J and clone size were drawn from that table, and D and trimming were deduced from the DNA. In this sample the table shows fewer than 50,000 clones, more than 60% of which occur a single time. The top ten clonotypes cover around 6.6% of the sample.

This chain is built from TRBV6-5 and TRBJ2-2; 8 central nucleotides agree with TRBD1. This clonotype was sampled from an adult in good health. The sample here was peripheral blood, taken on day 0 of AZD1222 vaccination. The DNA is as follows: TGTGCCAGCAGTCGACAGGGGTCCGGGGAGCTGTTTTTT. The resulting protein is CASSRQGSGELFF.